Listed below are T cell receptor beta chains from one sample, sequenced in a study of cytomegalovirus exposure and HLA in healthy donors. Sequencing used immunoSEQ multiplex PCR; TCRdb keeps in-frame clones, though not all of them. The top ten hold roughly 5% of the sample, which has some 110,000 clones, around three quarters seen once. Sequences were obtained from PBMCs. The origin of the receptors is a man aged 50 to 60 in good health and CMV-seropositive. Both conserved end residues are part of each CDR3.

j_call v_call cdr3_aa
TRBJ2-7 TRBV28 CASSFSIGQGNYEQYF
TRBJ2-6 TRBV10-2 CASSESGQGISGANVLTF
TRBJ2-2 TRBV9 CASSVAGGNTGELFF
TRBJ1-1 TRBV7-8 CASSFRQGLGEAFF
TRBJ2-7 TRBV4-2 CASSQDYGSGSSEQYF
TRBJ1-5 TRBV2 CASSNQVASNQPQHF
TRBJ2-7 TRBV27 CASSLLATGSWGEQYF
TRBJ2-4 TRBV12-5 CASGMGLAGGQPANIQYF
TRBJ1-1 TRBV13 CASSARRGNTEAFF
TRBJ2-1 TRBV10-2 CASSGGTSANNEQFF
TRBJ2-3 TRBV7-9 CASSGSWGLAGVGTQYF
TRBJ2-7 TRBV7-9 CASSLRGQGAEQYF
TRBJ2-5 TRBV6-5 CASSKPTGGETQYF
TRBJ2-1 TRBV2 CASRASGSKGNEQFF
TRBJ2-5 TRBV27 CASSLSAMYQETQYF
TRBJ2-7 TRBV5-5 CASSPGQGGEQYF
TRBJ2-1 TRBV28 CASSLGQGDREQFF
TRBJ1-2 TRBV6-1 CASSEGTGSTF